A selection of T cell receptor beta chains follows, all from one sample in a study of identical twins. TCRdb re-called the 5' RACE reads with MiXCR, one entry per CDR3 protein. The sample includes roughly 690,000 distinct CDR3 sequences, roughly 6% of them seen just once. Specimen: naive T cells sorted from blood. The receptors derive from a man younger than 30 in good health. Each CDR3 is given with its conserved first and last residue. D genes are given only for firm matches. Expanded clones are given a class, and other clones once, few, many or no size at all.

J	V	D	size	DNA	CDR3
TRBJ2-5	TRBV6-1	NA	few	TGTGCCAGCGCCGTCGAGGGCTTTTTCCAAGAGACCCAGTACTTC	CASAVEGFFQETQYF
TRBJ2-6	TRBV7-6	NA	few	TGTGCCAGCAGCCCCACGGGACACACTGATGGGGCCAACGTCCTGACTTTC	CASSPTGHTDGANVLTF
TRBJ2-3	TRBV19	TRBD2	few	TGTGCCAGTAGTATAGGGGTAGCGGGCGCAGATACGCAGTATTTT	CASSIGVAGADTQYF
TRBJ2-1	TRBV4-1	NA	few	TGCGCCAGCAGCCACGCGAGTGGGCCGGAGCAGTTCTTC	CASSHASGPEQFF
TRBJ2-3	TRBV24-1	TRBD2	NA	TGTGCCACCAGTGATCGGGGACTAGCGGGAGAAGATACGCAGTATTTT	CATSDRGLAGEDTQYF
TRBJ2-3	TRBV29-1	TRBD2	NA	TGCAGCGTTGAAAGGACTAGCGGGAGTGTAGATACGCAGTATTTT	CSVERTSGSVDTQYF
TRBJ1-2	TRBV12-3/TRBV12-4	NA	many	TGTGCCAGCAGTTTAAACCGGGCAATCGGAGGCTACACCTTC	CASSLNRAIGGYTF
TRBJ2-5	TRBV10-3	TRBD1	many	TGTGCCATCAGTGAGTCGACAGGGGTGGGAGAGACCCAGTACTTC	CAISESTGVGETQYF
TRBJ2-7	TRBV20-1	TRBD2	NA	TGCAGTGCTAGAGATTTTGGGACTAGTCCCTACGAGCAGTACTTC	CSARDFGTSPYEQYF
TRBJ1-3	TRBV4-2	TRBD1	many	TGTGCCAGCAGCCCAAAGGGACAGGGGGCTGGAAACACCATATATTTT	CASSPKGQGAGNTIYF
TRBJ2-3	TRBV29-1	TRBD2	many	TGCAGCGTTGCACTAGCGGGAGGGGTAACTAGCACAGATACGCAGTATTTT	CSVALAGGVTSTDTQYF
TRBJ1-5	TRBV6-5	NA	NA	TGTGCCAGCAGTTCGCCAGGAGACAATCAGCCCCAGCATTTT	CASSSPGDNQPQHF
TRBJ2-5	TRBV6-1	TRBD2	few	TGTGCCAGCAGGGACGGGAGGAACCAAGAGACCCAGTACTTC	CASRDGRNQETQYF
TRBJ2-2	TRBV7-9	TRBD2	NA	TGTGCCAGCAGCGTGCCAAGCGGGAGGGACACCGGGGAGCTGTTTTTT	CASSVPSGRDTGELFF
TRBJ2-2	TRBV12-3/TRBV12-4	TRBD2	many	TGTGCCAGCAGTTCCCTAGCGGTCACCGGGGAGCTGTTTTTT	CASSSLAVTGELFF
TRBJ2-5	TRBV5-5	NA	many	TGTGCCAGCAGCCTCCGGGACACGTTCCTGGCCCAGTACTTC	CASSLRDTFLAQYF
TRBJ2-1	TRBV29-1	TRBD1	many	TGCAGCGTCCTTCCGGGACAGGGCCCAGAGTACAATGAGCAGTTCTTC	CSVLPGQGPEYNEQFF
TRBJ2-4	TRBV29-1	TRBD1	many	TGCAGCGTTGAAGTGGGACAGGGGGCCAAAAACATTCAGTACTTC	CSVEVGQGAKNIQYF
TRBJ2-2	TRBV15	NA	many	TGTGCCACCAGCAGCCTGGGTAGCTCCGGGGAGCTGTTTTTT	CATSSLGSSGELFF
TRBJ2-7	TRBV7-2	TRBD1	few	TGTGCCAGCAGCTACATTCGGGACAGGACCTACGAGCAGTACTTC	CASSYIRDRTYEQYF
TRBJ2-1	TRBV10-3	TRBD2	NA	TGTGCCATCAGCATGCTAGCGGGAGAGATAAATGAGCAGTTCTTC	CAISMLAGEINEQFF
TRBJ2-1	TRBV6-2/TRBV6-3	NA	many	TGTGCCAGCAGAATAAGCAGGGGTTCATACAATGAGCAGTTCTTC	CASRISRGSYNEQFF
TRBJ1-1	TRBV3-1	NA	many	TGTGCCAGCAGCCCGGCGATGGACACTGAAGCTTTCTTT	CASSPAMDTEAFF
TRBJ2-1	TRBV4-1	TRBD1	many	TGCGCCAGCAGCCTCGGACAGGGTTCTAACAATGAGCAGTTCTTC	CASSLGQGSNNEQFF
TRBJ2-2	TRBV11-2	NA	many	TGTGCCAGCAGTTTTCCGGGTTCTTGGACCGGGGAGCTGTTTTTT	CASSFPGSWTGELFF
TRBJ1-5	TRBV27	TRBD1	many	TGTGCCAGCAGTTCCTACAGCGCAGGACAGGAGCATTTT	CASSSYSAGQEHF
TRBJ2-6	TRBV10-3	TRBD1	few	TGTGCCATCAGTCTTACGGGACAGGGGGCGCCTGGGGCCAACGTCCTGACTTTC	CAISLTGQGAPGANVLTF
TRBJ1-3	TRBV7-2	NA	many	TGTGCCAGCAGCCCGGCCGTCGGGGGCTCCGGAAACACCATATATTTT	CASSPAVGGSGNTIYF
TRBJ1-2	TRBV5-1	TRBD1	few	TGCGCCAGCAGCAAATTACCGGGACAGACGGAATATGGCTACACCTTC	CASSKLPGQTEYGYTF
TRBJ2-5	TRBV29-1	TRBD2	many	TGCAGCGGGGCGGGGGGTGTCAGTGAGGAGACCCAGTACTTC	CSGAGGVSEETQYF
TRBJ2-1	TRBV4-1	TRBD2	few	TGCGCCAGCAGCCAGGCTACGGGAGGGAGGGTTGAGCAGTTCTTC	CASSQATGGRVEQFF
TRBJ1-3	TRBV5-6	NA	many	TGTGCCAGCAGCTTCTCACCCATTGTAGCTGGAAACACCATATATTTT	CASSFSPIVAGNTIYF
TRBJ2-1	TRBV6-1	NA	many	TGTGCCAGCACCGACCTCCGGGTGGGCTCCTCGAGCAATGAGCAGTTCTTC	CASTDLRVGSSSNEQFF